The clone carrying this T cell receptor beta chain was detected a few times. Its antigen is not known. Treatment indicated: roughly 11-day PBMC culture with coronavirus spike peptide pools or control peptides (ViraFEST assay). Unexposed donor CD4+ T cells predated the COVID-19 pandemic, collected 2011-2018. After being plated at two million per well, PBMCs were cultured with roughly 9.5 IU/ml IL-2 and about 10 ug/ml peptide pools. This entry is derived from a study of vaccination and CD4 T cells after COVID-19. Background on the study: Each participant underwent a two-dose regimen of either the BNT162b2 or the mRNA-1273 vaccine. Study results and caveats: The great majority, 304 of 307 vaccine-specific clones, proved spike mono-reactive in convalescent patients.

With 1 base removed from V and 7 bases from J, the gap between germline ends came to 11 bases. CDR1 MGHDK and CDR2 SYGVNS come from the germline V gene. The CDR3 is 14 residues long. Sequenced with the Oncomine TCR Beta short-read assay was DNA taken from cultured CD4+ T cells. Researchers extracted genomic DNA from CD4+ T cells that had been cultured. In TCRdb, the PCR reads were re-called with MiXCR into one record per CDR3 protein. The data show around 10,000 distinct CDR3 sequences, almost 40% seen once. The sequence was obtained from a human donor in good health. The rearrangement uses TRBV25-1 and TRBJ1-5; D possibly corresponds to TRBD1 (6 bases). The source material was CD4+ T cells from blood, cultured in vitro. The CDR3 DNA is TGTGCCAGCAGTGAATGGACAGTAAACCAGCCCCAGCATTTT. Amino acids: CASSEWTVNQPQHF.